One sample yielded the 12 T cell receptor beta chains listed below, sequenced in a study of blood T cells in healthy people across ages. Sample-barcoded 5' priming and a J-beta primer mix drove a second PCR of 7 to 11 cycles. TCRdb independently ran MiXCR on the 5' RACE reads; one entry per CDR3 protein. This sample has 1.5 million to 1.8 million distinct CDR3 sequences, with 35% to 45% found just once. The sample comprised blood. These receptors originate from a woman aged 18-35 years in good health.

The chain uses TRBV29-1 and TRBJ2-3, with TRBD2 matching over 9 bases. Germline V gene sequence: CDR1 SQVTM, CDR2 ANQGSEA. V was pared by 0 bases and J by 2 bases, with 3 bases of the junction left unmatched. The CDR3 loop spans 15 amino acids. For the CDR3, the DNA is TGCAGCGTTGAAGATTGGACTAGCGACACAGATACGCAGTATTTT. Its translation is CSVEDWTSDTDTQYF.

V usage is TRBV6-2 or TRBV6-3 and J usage is TRBJ2-1; perhaps TRBD2 as D (5 bases). This CDR3 comprises 17 residues. Germline V gene lookup returns CDR1 MNHEY and CDR2 SVGEGT. Trimming removed 6 bases at V and 6 bases at J, with 24 bases between. CDR3 DNA: TGTGCCAGCAGCTCTTCCTTGTTGAGGGCGCATTTCAATGAGCAGTTCTTC. It specifies CASSSSLLRAHFNEQFF.

V usage is TRBV6-5 and J usage is TRBJ2-1, with D uncertain. Germline V CDR1 and CDR2: MNHEY, SVGAGI. The CDR3 has 13 residues. Trimming removed 0 bases from V and 10 bases from J, with 10 bases in between. The CDR3: CASSYSRLAEQFF. The CDR3 DNA sequence: TGTGCCAGCAGTTACTCTCGATTAGCCGAGCAGTTCTTC.

The chain recombines TRBV27 with TRBJ2-3, with TRBD2 matching 12 bases. CDR3 length: 19 amino acids. The trim removed 5 bases at V and 0 bases at J, leaving 12 bases unmatched. CDR1 and CDR2 (germline): MNHEY, SMNVEV (reference sequence). In nucleotides, the CDR3 is TGTGCCAGCAGTGAGCTCGGGACTAGCGGGCTATCTAGCACAGATACGCAGTATTTT. Protein sequence: CASSELGTSGLSSTDTQYF.

This clonotype turned up a few times. This chain connects TRBV7-2 to TRBJ1-2; D possibly corresponds to TRBD1 (6 bases). This CDR3 is 14 amino acids long. V was pared by 1 base and J by 4 bases, with 10 bases between. Germline V lookup: CDR1 SGHTA, CDR2 FQGNSA. CDR3 in amino acids: CASSLVQGTYGYTF. DNA for the CDR3: TGTGCCAGCAGCTTAGTACAGGGAACCTATGGCTACACCTTC.

Only a few counts were recorded for this clonotype. The J gene is TRBJ1-1, the V gene TRBV29-1; 7 nucleotides agree with TRBD1. Germline CDR1 is SQVTM and CDR2 is ANQGSEA. This CDR3 region has 13 residues. The V segment lost 7 bases and the J segment 2 bases; nucleotides outside the gene matches: 7. CDR3 bases: TGCAGCGCCGCCGGACAGGTCAACACTGAAGCTTTCTTT. As protein: CSAAGQVNTEAFF.

Here the CDR3 DNA reads TGCGCCAGCAGCTATGGGACAGGGGGACCCTACGAGCAGTACTTC. Protein product: CASSYGTGGPYEQYF. The chain is built from TRBV5-1 and TRBJ2-5; 11 positions match TRBD1. The DNA matches TRBJ2-7 better at its end, which makes the J call doubtful. This CDR3 has 15 amino acids. CDR1 and CDR2 from the germline V gene are SGHRS and YFSETQ.

V gene TRBV12-3 or TRBV12-4 combines with J gene TRBJ2-3; TRBD2 aligns across 11 bases. The J segment lost 0 bases and the V segment lost 9 bases, leaving 8 bases of the junction unmatched. The CDR3 extends over 16 amino acids. DNA for the CDR3: TGTGCCAGTTCTACTAGCGGGAGCACTAGCACAGATACGCAGTATTTT. This encodes CASSTSGSTSTDTQYF.

The rearrangement uses TRBV12-3 or TRBV12-4 and TRBJ2-7, with 8 bases that match TRBD1. J gave up 4 bases and V 4 bases, and 3 bases lay outside the gene matches. The CDR3 spans 13 residues. CDR3 bases: TGTGCCAGCAGTTGGGGACAGGAGTACGAGCAGTACTTC. Translated: CASSWGQEYEQYF.

The chain carries TRBV29-1 and TRBJ2-1, with D tentatively TRBD1 (6 bases). Gene TRBJ2-7 matches the end of the DNA better, so the J call may be wrong. The germline V gene has CDR1 SQVTM and CDR2 ANQGSEA. The CDR3 totals 13 residues. Here the CDR3 reads CSVFGQTYNEQYF. CDR3 in DNA: TGCAGCGTATTTGGACAGACCTACAATGAGCAGTACTTC.

J is TRBJ1-2 and V is TRBV6-6; 9 bases map to TRBD1. The CDR3 totals 15 residues. Germline loops: CDR1 MNHNY, CDR2 SVGAGI (reference sequence). The junction had 9 bases not matched to a gene; V was cut back by 6 bases and J by 4 bases. The CDR3 sequence: CASRDGTGSVYGYTF. DNA for the CDR3: TGTGCCAGCAGAGACGGGACAGGGTCTGTCTATGGCTACACCTTC.

Concerning this clonotype itself: This could be a read error, since a much larger clone is one nucleotide away. The chain couples TRBV7-9 to TRBJ2-7, with 10 bases fitting TRBD2. The CDR3 is 16 residues long. J gave up 7 bases and V 1 base, and 10 bases lay outside the gene matches. The germline V gene has CDR1 SEHNR and CDR2 FQNEAQ (reference sequence). This CDR3 reads CASSLGASGSYNEQYF. The CDR3 DNA reads as TGTGCCAGCAGCTTAGGTGCTAGCGGGAGCTACAATGAGCAGTACTTC.